These 27 T cell receptor beta chains came from one sample sequenced in a study of blood T cells in healthy people across ages. Sample-barcoded 5' priming and a J-beta primer mix drove a second PCR of about 7 to 12 cycles. TCRdb redid the calling of the 5' RACE reads with MiXCR, one entry per CDR3 protein. The sample gives about 760,000 distinct CDR3 sequences, roughly 25% of which show up once; more than 8.5% is in the top ten. These data were likewise used in another study, on T cells of mothers and their children.

The source material was blood. These receptors were collected from a boy aged 10-17 years in good health.

This clonotype was counted between two and nine times. The chain recombines TRBV20-1 with TRBJ2-7; 7 positions agree with TRBD2. The CDR3 length is 15 residues. V shed 0 bases, J shed 3 bases, and the junction held 8 bases outside the gene matches. Germline V gene lookup returns CDR1 DFQATT and CDR2 SNEGSKA (reference sequence). Here the CDR3 DNA reads TGCAGTGCTAGAGATTCGGGCGGGAGTCTCTACGAGCAGTACTTC. Translating gives CSARDSGGSLYEQYF.

This clonotype has just a few counts. V and J are TRBV24-1 and TRBJ1-2; D ambiguous. The germline gives CDR1 KGHDR, CDR2 SFDVKD. The V end lost 0 bases, the J end lost 7 bases, and 2 bases lay between the germline ends. This CDR3 spans 11 amino acids. The CDR3 sequence is CATSDLRGYTF. CDR3 DNA: TGTGCCACCAGTGATTTGCGTGGCTACACCTTC.

The CDR3 DNA follows: TGTGCCAGCAGCTTACGAGAGGGGTGGGCTGAAGCTTTCTTT. Its protein is CASSLREGWAEAFF. This chain joins TRBV7-2 and TRBJ1-1, with D possibly being TRBD1 (5 bases). V was pared by 2 bases and J by 6 bases, with 13 bases between. CDR1 and CDR2 from the germline V gene are SGHTA and FQGNSA. The CDR3 covers 14 residues.

V and J are TRBV20-1 and TRBJ2-4; no clear D. This CDR3 spans 11 amino acids. In germline, CDR1 is DFQATT, CDR2 SNEGSKA (reference sequence). The V end lost 0 bases, the J end lost 9 bases, and 6 bases lay between the germline ends. The DNA of the CDR3 is TGCAGTGCTAGAGATGGGTTCATTCAGTACTTC. This sequence encodes CSARDGFIQYF.

The rearrangement joins TRBV14 to TRBJ2-5; D may be TRBD1 (6 bases). This CDR3 has 17 residues. V gave up 0 bases and J gave up 0 bases, with 14 bases separating them. Germline CDR1 reads SGHDN; CDR2 reads FVKESK. CDR3 coding DNA: TGTGCCAGCAGCCAAGATCTGGTGGGGGCGTACCAAGAGACCCAGTACTTC. Its protein is CASSQDLVGAYQETQYF.

This chain links TRBV12-3 or TRBV12-4 with TRBJ1-3, with D perhaps matching TRBD1 (6 bases). The CDR3 consists of 15 residues. V gave up 0 bases and J gave up 4 bases, with 10 bases separating them. The CDR3, as DNA: TGTGCCAGCAGTTTAGCTTGGGACATCGGAAACACCATATATTTT. Its protein is CASSLAWDIGNTIYF.

The rearrangement joins TRBV12-3 or TRBV12-4 to TRBJ2-7; 11 positions agree with TRBD2. V was clipped by 3 bases and J by 5 bases; unmatched bases: 6. The CDR3 spans 15 residues. CDR3 sequence: CASSFLAGGFDEQYF. In DNA, the CDR3 is TGTGCCAGCAGTTTCCTAGCGGGAGGTTTCGACGAGCAGTACTTC.

The chain is built from TRBV20-1 and TRBJ2-2; 8 nucleotides match TRBD1. Germline V gene data show CDR1 as DFQATT and CDR2 as SNEGSKA (reference sequence). The J segment lost 7 bases and the V segment lost 5 bases, leaving 6 bases of the junction unmatched. The CDR3 sequence is 13 residues long. CDR3 region: CSAARGHNGELFF. The CDR3 coding sequence is TGCAGTGCTGCCAGGGGGCATAACGGGGAGCTGTTTTTT.

This clonotype came up once. Written as DNA, the CDR3 is TGTGCCACCAGCAGAGGCCGGAGTCAGGAAAAACTGTTTTTT. Protein sequence: CATSRGRSQEKLFF. This chain uses TRBV15 with TRBJ1-4; no firm D call. V shed 1 base and J shed 8 bases, with 11 bases lying between them. In germline, CDR1 is LNHNV, CDR2 YYDKDF (reference sequence). CDR3 size: 14 residues. Combining the CDR3 with reference TRBV15 and TRBJ1-4 gives the whole variable domain DAMVIQNPRYQVTQFGKPVTLSCSQTLNHNVMYWYQQKSSQAPKLLFHYYDKDFNNEADTPDNFQSRRPNTSFCFLDIRSPGLGDTAMYLCATSRGRSQEKLFFGSGTQLSVL.

This clonotype was counted only a few times. The chain is built from TRBV20-1 and TRBJ2-5; 10 nucleotides line up with TRBD2. The CDR3 has 13 amino acids. From germline, CDR1 is DFQATT and CDR2 SNEGSKA (reference sequence). J gave up 2 bases and V 6 bases, and 3 bases lay outside the gene matches. CDR3 region: CSAVAGGQETQYF. As DNA, the CDR3 is TGCAGTGCGGTAGCGGGAGGTCAAGAGACCCAGTACTTC.

The chain combines TRBV6-1 with TRBJ2-3; 7 positions match TRBD2. V dropped 0 bases and J dropped 0; count of bases not matched to a gene: 3. This CDR3 is built from 16 residues. Per germline, CDR1 MNHNS and CDR2 SASEGT. CDR3 amino acids: CASSEAASGSTDTQYF. CDR3 nucleotide sequence: TGTGCCAGCAGTGAAGCCGCTAGCGGTAGCACAGATACGCAGTATTTT.

The rearrangement uses TRBV29-1 and TRBJ2-7; 7 positions match TRBD1. V shed 6 bases, J shed 11 bases, and the junction held 19 bases outside the gene matches. The V gene's germline CDR1 is SQVTM and CDR2 ANQGSEA. This CDR3 has 14 amino acids. The CDR3 is CSVIPDGQVLFEYF. The CDR3 coding sequence is TGCAGCGTCATCCCTGACGGACAGGTTCTCTTTGAGTACTTC.

The genes are TRBV2 and TRBJ2-3; D is uncertain. Per the germline V gene, CDR1 is SNHLY and CDR2 is FYNNEI. CDR3 length: 11 amino acids. Between the trimmed V and J ends, which lost 7 bases and 3 bases, there was a span of 5 bases. In nucleotides, the CDR3 is TGTGCCAGCATCGATACAGATACGCAGTATTTT. Protein: CASIDTDTQYF.

The V call is TRBV6-1, the J call TRBJ2-1, with D possibly called TRBD1 or TRBD2 (5 bases each). Trimming stripped 4 bases from V and 5 bases from J, with 12 bases between. CDR1 and CDR2 (germline): MNHNS, SASEGT. The CDR3 has 14 amino acids. CDR3: CASSVRGPNNEQFF. In DNA form, the CDR3 reads TGTGCCAGCAGTGTTAGGGGACCCAACAATGAGCAGTTCTTC.

J is TRBJ2-7 and V is TRBV19, with unresolved D. CDR1 is LNHDA, CDR2 SQIVND, per germline (reference sequence). Deletions cut 1 base from V and 4 bases from J, with 11 bases between. The CDR3 extends over 14 amino acids. The CDR3 protein is CASSIGPGLYEQYF. As DNA, the CDR3 is TGTGCCAGTAGTATAGGGCCAGGCCTATACGAGCAGTACTTC.

This clonotype was seen more than once but under ten times. The rearrangement links TRBV7-9 to TRBJ2-5; 7 bases map to TRBD1. CDR3 length: 16 amino acids. The germline V gene has CDR1 SEHNR and CDR2 FQNEAQ (reference sequence). J lost 5 bases, V lost 4 bases, and 13 bases had no gene match. The CDR3 is CASSSETGISLETQYF. The CDR3 coding sequence is TGTGCCAGCAGCTCCGAGACAGGGATCTCGTTGGAGACCCAGTACTTC. Complete variable domain (other parts from reference TRBV7-9 and TRBJ2-5): DTGVSQNPRHKITKRGQNVTFRCDPISEHNRLYWYRQTLGQGPEFLTYFQNEAQLEKSRLLSDRFSAERPKGSFSTLEIQRTEQGDSAMYLCASSSETGISLETQYFGPGTRLLVL.

This clonotype has ten or more counts. This rearrangement joins TRBV28 to TRBJ2-7; 7 nucleotides agree with TRBD2. This CDR3 contains 14 residues. J was trimmed by 4 bases and V by 2 bases; bases with no gene match: 5. CDR1 MDHEN and CDR2 SYDVKM come from the germline V gene. The CDR3 nucleotides read TGTGCCAGCAGTTTAGCGGGAGCAGGGTACGAGCAGTACTTC. Translated: CASSLAGAGYEQYF.

This clonotype was seen more than once but under ten times. The genes are TRBV20-1 and TRBJ1-5, with a tentative D call TRBD1 (6 bases). This CDR3 contains 13 residues. Germline values: CDR1 DFQATT, CDR2 SNEGSKA (reference sequence). Deletions cut 0 bases from V and 6 bases from J, with 9 bases between. CDR3 DNA: TGCAGTGCTAGAGAGGGGGGGGCTCAGCCCCAGCATTTT. This translates into CSAREGGAQPQHF.

The J gene is TRBJ2-1, the V gene TRBV10-3, with 9 bases matching TRBD2. From germline, CDR1 is ENHRY and CDR2 SYGVKD. CDR3 length: 15 residues. Losses at the gene ends were 11 bases for V and 5 bases for J; bases not matched to a gene: 13. The CDR3 region has the DNA TGTGCCGCTTCCTCCAGCGGGGGGCGAAACAATGAGCAGTTCTTC. Its protein product is CAASSSGGRNNEQFF.

A few counts support this clonotype. The rearrangement links TRBV28 to TRBJ1-3; D remains unclear. Germline-derived CDR1 and CDR2 are MDHEN and SYDVKM. This CDR3 comprises 15 residues. Trimming took off 2 bases at V and 0 bases at J, with 8 bases between the two ends. CDR3 bases: TGTGCCAGCAGTTTAAGGATCAGCTCTGGAAACACCATATATTTT. Its translation is CASSLRISSGNTIYF.

This clonotype was detected only a few times. This CDR3 reads CASSQPGLAGNEQFF. The CDR3 nucleotides are TGCGCCAGCAGCCAACCTGGACTAGCGGGGAATGAGCAGTTCTTC. V gene TRBV4-1 combines with J gene TRBJ2-1, with 12 nucleotides matching TRBD2. The V segment lost 2 bases and the J segment 7 bases; nucleotides outside the gene matches: 3. Germline lookup yields CDR1 MGHRA and CDR2 YSYEKL. The CDR3 has 15 residues.

The V and J genes are TRBV27 and TRBJ1-6; D is ambiguous. Germline CDR1 reads MNHEY; CDR2 reads SMNVEV (reference sequence). This CDR3 has 17 residues. The V and J ends lost 1 base and 1 base respectively, with 11 bases between them. Written as DNA, the CDR3 is TGTGCCAGCAGTTTATTGCCCGGGGTGTCCTATAATTCACCCCTCCACTTT. As protein: CASSLLPGVSYNSPLHF.

The CDR3 protein is CASSLSAGEAETQYF. CDR3 coding DNA: TGTGCCAGCAGCTTATCTGCAGGGGAGGCAGAGACCCAGTACTTC. V is TRBV7-9 and J is TRBJ2-5, with D perhaps assigned TRBD1 or TRBD2 (6 bases each). V was pared by 2 bases and J by 4 bases, with 14 bases between. From germline, CDR1 is SEHNR and CDR2 FQNEAQ (reference sequence). This CDR3 is 15 amino acids long.

DNA for the CDR3: TGTGCCAGCAGCGACAGGGGGTTTGCTGAAGCTTTCTTT. Translation gives CASSDRGFAEAFF. This rearrangement joins TRBV12-3 or TRBV12-4 to TRBJ1-1, with 9 bases fitting TRBD1. With 6 bases clipped from V and 6 bases from J, the junction kept 5 bases outside the gene matches. The CDR3 has 13 residues.

This clonotype was seen only a few times. For the CDR3, the DNA is TGCGCCAGCAGCGGCCTTGCAACTAATGAAAAACTGTTTTTT. This translates into CASSGLATNEKLFF. The J gene is TRBJ1-4, the V gene TRBV5-1; D is unresolved. CDR1 and CDR2 (germline): SGHRS, YFSETQ. V was pared by 4 bases and J by 0 bases, with 7 bases between. The CDR3 runs 14 residues.

The chain uses TRBV2 and TRBJ2-1; no reliable D call. V shed 8 bases and J shed 7 bases, with 6 bases lying between them. CDR1 is SNHLY, CDR2 FYNNEI, per germline. The CDR3 runs 10 residues. For the CDR3, the DNA is TGTGCCAGCCGCTGGAATGAGCAGTTCTTC. Protein product: CASRWNEQFF.

V usage is TRBV11-3 and J usage is TRBJ1-1, with D hard to call. V was trimmed by 4 bases and J by 0 bases, leaving 9 bases between them. The CDR3 contains 14 residues. Germline lookup yields CDR1 SGHNT and CDR2 YENEEA. The CDR3 DNA reads as TGTGCCAGCAGCTACTCCGGTTTGAACACTGAAGCTTTCTTT. Translated, it gives CASSYSGLNTEAFF.